Each of the 4 T cell receptor beta chains below was sequenced from the same sample in a study of T cells in Graves' hyperthyroidism and ophthalmopathy. Researchers took RNA transcripts and amplified the TCR beta CDR3 regions from them. In the first-round RT-PCR of the TCR CDR3, the HTBI primer set was used. TCRdb re-derived calls from the multiplex PCR reads in MiXCR, one entry per CDR3 protein. The sample includes around 340,000 distinct CDR3 sequences, approximately 16% of them seen just once. The sequencing input was blood. All receptors come from a man between 25 and 39 years old with Graves' hyperthyroidism.

This clonotype was found many times. V and J are TRBV3-1 and TRBJ2-1, with a tentative D call TRBD2 (6 bases). The CDR3 loop spans 11 amino acids. Per germline, CDR1 LGHDT and CDR2 YNNKEL (reference sequence). The V end was cut by 2 bases, the J end by 12 bases, with 8 bases between. The CDR3 sequence is CASSQPGLQFF. In nucleotides, the CDR3 is TGTGCCAGCAGCCAACCGGGACTGCAGTTCTTC.

This sequence joins TRBV28 and TRBJ1-5, with a possible D match to TRBD1 (6 bases). V was clipped by 5 bases and J by 5 bases, with 16 bases between them. The CDR3 runs to 15 residues. Germline lookup yields CDR1 MDHEN and CDR2 SYDVKM. The CDR3 DNA reads TGTGCCAGCAGTCCGGACGGGGGCGGTCATCAGCCCCAGCATTTT. This codes for CASSPDGGGHQPQHF.

The chain recombines TRBV29-1 with TRBJ1-2, with 8 bases matching TRBD1. The V gene end was trimmed by 7 bases and the J gene end by 7 bases; junction bases not matched to a gene: 11. Germline CDR1 reads SQVTM; CDR2 reads ANQGSEA. The CDR3 length is 13 residues. CDR3 coding DNA: TGCAGCGCCGGAGGACAGGGCGAAGGTGGCTACACCTTC. Translation: CSAGGQGEGGYTF. The complete variable domain, with remaining parts taken from reference TRBV29-1 and TRBJ1-2, reads SAVISQKPSRDICQRGTSLTIQCQVDSQVTMMFWYRQQPGQSLTLIATANQGSEATYESGFVIDKFPISRPNLTFSTLTVSNMSPEDSSIYLCSAGGQGEGGYTFGSGTRLTVV.

To note about this clonotype: It may be a read error: a sequence one base away is much more abundant. The CDR3 spells CASSLRSRTGEQFF. CDR3 coding DNA: TGTGCCAGCAGCTTAAGGTCTAGGACGGGTGAGCAGTTCTTC. V is TRBV2 and J is TRBJ2-1, with unresolved D. Germline-derived CDR1 and CDR2 are SNHLY and FYNNEI. The CDR3 is 14 amino acids. Trimming shortened V by 6 bases and J by 9 bases, and 18 bases separated the two germline ends.